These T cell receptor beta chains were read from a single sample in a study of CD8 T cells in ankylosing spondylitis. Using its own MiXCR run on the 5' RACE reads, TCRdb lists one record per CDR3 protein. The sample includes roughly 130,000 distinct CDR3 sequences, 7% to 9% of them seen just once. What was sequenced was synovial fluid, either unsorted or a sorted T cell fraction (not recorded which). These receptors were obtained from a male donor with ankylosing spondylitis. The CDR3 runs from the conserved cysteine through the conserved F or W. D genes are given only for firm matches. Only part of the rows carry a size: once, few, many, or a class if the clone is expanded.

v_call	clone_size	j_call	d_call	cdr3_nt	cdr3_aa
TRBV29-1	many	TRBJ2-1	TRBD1	TGCAGCGTACTCGGGACAGGGGTCTACAATGAGCAGTTCTTC	CSVLGTGVYNEQFF
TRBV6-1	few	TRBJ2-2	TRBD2	TGTGCCAGCAGGAGCGGGAGCATTATAGGCGGGGAGCTGTTTTTT	CASRSGSIIGGELFF
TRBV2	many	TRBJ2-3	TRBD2	TGTGCCAGCAGTGACGGTGTCGGGGGGGCCCGTGATACGCAGTATTTT	CASSDGVGGARDTQYF
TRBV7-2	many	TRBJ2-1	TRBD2	TGTGCCAGCAGCTTAGAGGGACTAGCGGGAGGCAATGAGCAGTTCTTC	CASSLEGLAGGNEQFF
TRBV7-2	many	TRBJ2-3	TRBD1	TGTGCCAGCAGCCTCCATATCAGGACAGGGGTTCCGGATACGCAGTATTTT	CASSLHIRTGVPDTQYF
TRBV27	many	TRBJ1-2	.	TGTGCCAGCAGTAGGACCTTCCTGGGTGGCTACACCTTC	CASSRTFLGGYTF
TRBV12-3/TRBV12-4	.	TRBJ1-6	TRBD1	TGTGCCTCTCGGAAAGGGACAGGGGGCGGTAATTCACCCCTCCACTTT	CASRKGTGGGNSPLHF
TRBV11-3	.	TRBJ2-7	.	TGTGCCAGCAGCTTACACAGTTCCTACGAGCAGTACTTC	CASSLHSSYEQYF
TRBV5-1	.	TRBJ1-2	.	TGCGCCAGCAGCTTGTCCAGGGAAGGTGGCTACACCTTC	CASSLSREGGYTF
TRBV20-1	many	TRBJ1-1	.	TGCAGTGCTAAACCCTACAGGGTGAACACTGAAGCTTTCTTT	CSAKPYRVNTEAFF
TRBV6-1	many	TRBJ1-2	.	TGTGCCAGCAGTGAAGCGGGGCTCGGAGGTGGCTACACCTTC	CASSEAGLGGGYTF
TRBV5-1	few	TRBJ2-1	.	TGCGCCAGCGTCCCCCCAGGGATGGGTTGGAATGAGCAGTTCTTC	CASVPPGMGWNEQFF
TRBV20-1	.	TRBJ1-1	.	TGCAGTGCCTCTGGGGGGGCGAACACTGAAGCTTTCTTT	CSASGGANTEAFF
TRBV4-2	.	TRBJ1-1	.	TGTGCCAGCAGCCAAGCCCTTCACGGGGGTGAAGCTTTCTTT	CASSQALHGGEAFF
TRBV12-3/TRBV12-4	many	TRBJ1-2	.	TGTGCCAGCAGGACCAGGGTAGCCTACACCTTC	CASRTRVAYTF